This T cell receptor beta chain was sequenced during a study of human T cells and chemical hapten exposure. Study-level background: A 2 cm by 2 cm inner upper arm patch received 2% DPC for sensitization. Study-wide results and caveats: DPC sensitization produced no change in TCRs with frequency above 1 in 1000.

Time point given: patch test 1, 2 weeks after DPC sensitization. Treatment specified: therapeutic diphenylcyclopropenone sensitization with weekly scalp DPC. This clonotype was recorded many times. Its antigen is still unknown. The study's library attached unique molecular identifiers to single cDNA molecules. TCRdb re-called the RACE reads through MiXCR, storing one row per CDR3 protein. Counted here are tens of thousands of distinct CDR3 sequences, roughly 10% occurring once; the ten biggest clones make up roughly 4%. CDR3 length: 12 amino acids. With 4 bases removed from V and 2 bases from J, the gap between germline ends came to 6 bases. Germline V CDR1 and CDR2: SQVTM, ANQGSEA.

This sequence joins TRBV29-1 and TRBJ1-5; D is perhaps TRBD1 (5 bases). The sequences come from whole blood, collected in connection with sensitization to the hapten diphenylcyclopropenone (DPC). This receptor was obtained from a woman aged 45 to 65 with alopecia areata. Some clones in this sample may be carry-over from other donors' samples. CDR3 sequence: CSVVTGNQPQHF. The DNA of the CDR3 is TGCAGCGTTGTGACAGGCAATCAGCCCCAGCATTTT.